This T cell receptor beta chain was recorded in a study of memory CD4+ T cells and cytomegalovirus serostatus (dated by TCRdb to between 2018 and 2021). Study-wide context: A total of around 35 healthy Belgian adults, of whom 9 were CMV seropositive and roughly 24 were CMV seronegative, were included in the cohort. To replicate a published TCR-based CMV serostatus classifier, the researchers sequenced the CD4+ memory TCRbeta repertoires of a Belgian cohort whose cytomegalovirus serostatus was known.

A remark on this clone: This clone's antigen is unknown. Base qualities are not recorded, but no much larger clone differs from it by a single base.

The Quick-DNA Microprep Kit was used to extract genomic DNA from the sorted cells. Amplification of TCRbeta DNA was done with the immunoSEQ hsTCRbeta kit, following the protocol from the manufacturer. TCRbeta libraries were sequenced on an Illumina MiSeq instrument. The source study handled its data this way. Once out-of-frame sequences had been removed, millions of distinct TCRbeta sequences were left, which works out to an average of about 66,813 per individual. Each individual was scored using the number of approximately 160 previously reported CMV-associated TCRbeta sequences that the individual carried and the total number of productive distinct TCRbeta sequences. A beta-binomial model was reimplemented in Python, and random forests from scikit-learn, run with default parameters, were trained on data from the US cohort. On the Belgian cohort, classifier performance was reported as the median AUC, along with percentile confidence intervals, across 10,000 bootstrap iterations. The table was pulled from immuneACCESS by TCRdb, which kept in-frame rearrangements only. Such tables lose some clones; where checked, under half of the loss comes from unresolved V genes, and the rest has no known cause. V and J calls plus clone size are reproduced from that table; the DNA served to infer D and trimming. Within this sample are fewer than 35,000 clones, with about 78% of them counted one time only. Of the sample, around 1% falls within the top ten clones.

A FACSAria II was used to sort memory CD4+ T cells, defined as single viable CD3+CD4+CD8-CD45RO+ cells. To determine CMV serostatus, a Roche Elecsys assay was used that detects serum IgG against CMV pp150, pp28, p38 and p52. After thawing, total CD4+ T cells were enriched by positive selection with CD4 magnetic microbeads. Samples originated from another study that specifically interrogated the CD4+ T cell memory repertoire. Peripheral blood mononuclear cells were isolated and cryopreserved according to standard operating procedures, and serum was stored at -80 degrees C. The staining relied on CD3-PerCP (BW264/56), CD4-APC (RPA-T4), CD45RO-PE (UCHT1) and CD8-Pacific Orange (3B5) antibodies, and Sytox blue was used to exclude non-viable cells. The full study reports these points: Only CD4+CD45RO+ memory cells were sequenced, unlike the original study, which covered naive and memory CD4+ and CD8+ populations. The results were read as suggesting that the CMV-associated TCR signature is, for the most part, present in the CD4+ memory repertoire. CMV serostatus prediction reached a median bootstrapped AUC of approximately 0.96 with the original framework and 0.85 to 0.91 with a US-trained random forest. Of 170 or so previously reported CMV-associated TCRbeta sequences, approximately 70 appeared in the CD4+ memory repertoires, each in one to five individuals. A median bootstrapped AUC of almost 0.96 with a 95% CI of 0.76-1.00 was achieved on the Belgian cohort by the original-framework classifier.

This TCR was recovered from an adult in good health and CMV-seronegative. The sequenced material came from memory CD4+ T cells from blood.

In nucleotides, the sequence is TGTGCCAGCAGTGCCTATACTAGCGGGGGGACAGATACGCAGTATTTT. Its protein is CASSAYTSGGTDTQYF. The sequence is built from TRBV2 and TRBJ2-3; 12 of the junction bases match TRBD2. After removal of 4 bases from V and 3 bases from J, the junction retains 5 bases not matched to a gene. From its cysteine to its phenylalanine, the CDR3 spans 16 amino acids. CDR3 DNA only is kept here, 48 bases in frame from base 1. The germline V gene encodes CDR1 SNHLY and CDR2 FYNNEI.